This TCR beta chain was retrieved from a study of molecular identifiers for immune sequencing clone quantification. Turning to this clonotype: Its matching antigen is unknown. Sequence at one end of the junction differs from germline and may be a read error.

TCRdb used MiXCR to reprocess the PCR reads, holding one entry per CDR3 protein. This table has about 510,000 distinct CDR3 sequences, about a fifth appearing once. Germline V gives CDR1 WNHNN, CDR2 SYGVQD (reference sequence). The CDR3 spans 14 residues. Sorted naive CD8 T cells were those defined as CD8+CD4-CCR7+CD45RA+. General study results and limits: Among effectors, clones above 20 RNA copies held over 98% of molecules; among naive cells, under 1%.

This TCR was recovered from a human donor in good health. Some libraries in this study had Jurkat cell RNA spiked in. This chain uses TRBV10-1 with TRBJ2-3; TRBD2 might be the D (6 bases). The sample consisted of naive CD8+ T cells from blood, with Jurkat cell RNA spiked in. The subset is: FACS-sorted CD8+CD4-CCR7+CD45RA+ naive T cells. The CDR3 DNA sequence: TGCGCCAGCAGTGAAGGAACTAGCACAGATACGCAGTGTTTT. Its translation is CASSEGTSTDTQCF.